The clone carrying this T cell receptor beta chain was recorded only once. Those who donated were healthy bone marrow donors. The study ran its PCR with 60 Vbeta and 13 Jbeta primers. Clones were read by immunoSEQ multiplex PCR, and TCRdb kept only the in-frame ones, dropping some. The table includes some 240,000 clones, about nine tenths detected once. The data derive from a study of cytomegalovirus exposure and HLA in healthy donors. CDR3 length equals 13 residues. Trimming took off 0 bases at V and 5 bases at J, with 7 bases between the two ends. The germline V gene encodes CDR1 MGHRA and CDR2 YSYEKL.

This receptor was obtained from a girl aged 2 to 10 in good health and CMV-seronegative. Sequencing used PBMCs. The V gene is TRBV4-1, the J gene TRBJ1-2, with unresolved D. The DNA for the CDR3 is TGCGCCAGCAGCCAAGATCTCCCTTATGGCTACACCTTC. Protein sequence: CASSQDLPYGYTF.